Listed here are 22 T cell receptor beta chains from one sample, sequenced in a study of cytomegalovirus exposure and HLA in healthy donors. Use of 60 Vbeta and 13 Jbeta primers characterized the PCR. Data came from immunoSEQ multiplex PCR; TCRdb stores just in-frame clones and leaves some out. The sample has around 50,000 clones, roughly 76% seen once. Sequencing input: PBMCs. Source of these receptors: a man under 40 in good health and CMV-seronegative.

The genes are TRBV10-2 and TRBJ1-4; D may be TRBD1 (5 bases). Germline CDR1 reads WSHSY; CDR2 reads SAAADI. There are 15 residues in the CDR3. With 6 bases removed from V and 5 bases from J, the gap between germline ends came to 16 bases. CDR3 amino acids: CASRPKTAGNEKLFF. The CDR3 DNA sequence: TGCGCCAGCAGGCCTAAGACAGCGGGGAATGAAAAACTGTTTTTT.

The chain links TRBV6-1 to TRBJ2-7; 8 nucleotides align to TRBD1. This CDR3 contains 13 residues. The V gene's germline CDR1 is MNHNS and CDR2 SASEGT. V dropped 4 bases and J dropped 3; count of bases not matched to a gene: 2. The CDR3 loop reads CASSAGTGYEQYF. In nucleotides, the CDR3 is TGTGCCAGCAGTGCCGGGACAGGCTACGAGCAGTACTTC.

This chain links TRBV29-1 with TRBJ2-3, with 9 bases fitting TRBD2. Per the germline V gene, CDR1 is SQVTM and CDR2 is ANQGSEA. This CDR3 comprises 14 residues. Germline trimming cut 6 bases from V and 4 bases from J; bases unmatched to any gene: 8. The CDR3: CSVVGTSRADTQYF. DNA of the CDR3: TGCAGCGTAGTAGGGACTAGCCGGGCAGATACGCAGTATTTT.

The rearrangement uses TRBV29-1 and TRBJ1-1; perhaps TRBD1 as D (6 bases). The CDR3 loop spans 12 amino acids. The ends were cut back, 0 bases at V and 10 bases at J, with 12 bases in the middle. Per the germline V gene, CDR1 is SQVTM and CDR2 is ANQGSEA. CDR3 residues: CSVEDRGILAFF. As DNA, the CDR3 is TGCAGCGTTGAAGATAGGGGGATCCTAGCTTTCTTT.

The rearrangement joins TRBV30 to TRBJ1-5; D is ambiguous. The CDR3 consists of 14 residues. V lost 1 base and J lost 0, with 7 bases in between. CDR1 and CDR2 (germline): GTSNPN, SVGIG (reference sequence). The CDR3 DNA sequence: TGTGCCTGGAGTGACGGAGTTAGCAATCAGCCCCAGCATTTT. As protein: CAWSDGVSNQPQHF. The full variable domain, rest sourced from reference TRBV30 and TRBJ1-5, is SQTIHQWPATLVQPVGSPLSLECTVEGTSNPNLYWYRQAAGRGLQLLFYSVGIGQISSEVPQNLSASRPQDRQFILSSKKLLLSDSGFYLCAWSDGVSNQPQHFGDGTRLSIL.

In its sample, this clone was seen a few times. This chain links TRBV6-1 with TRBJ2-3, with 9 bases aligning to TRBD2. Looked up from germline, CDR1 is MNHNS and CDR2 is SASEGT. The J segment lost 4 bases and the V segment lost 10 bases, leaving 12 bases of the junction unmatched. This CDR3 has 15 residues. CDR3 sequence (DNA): TGTGCCATCGGTGGCGGGAGGGGCGGGGCAGATACGCAGTATTTT. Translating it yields CAIGGGRGGADTQYF.

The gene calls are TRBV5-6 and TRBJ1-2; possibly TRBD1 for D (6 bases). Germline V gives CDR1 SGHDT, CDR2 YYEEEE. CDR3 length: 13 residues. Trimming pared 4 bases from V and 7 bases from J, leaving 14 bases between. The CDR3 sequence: CASSLNRVFGYTF. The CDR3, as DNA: TGTGCCAGCAGCCTAAACAGGGTGTTTGGCTACACCTTC.

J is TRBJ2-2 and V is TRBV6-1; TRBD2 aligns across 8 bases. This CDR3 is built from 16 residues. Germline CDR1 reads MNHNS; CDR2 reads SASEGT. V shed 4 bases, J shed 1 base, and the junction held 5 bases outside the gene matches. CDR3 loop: CASSATSEMNTGELFF. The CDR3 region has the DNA TGTGCCAGCAGTGCGACTAGCGAGATGAACACCGGGGAGCTGTTTTTT.

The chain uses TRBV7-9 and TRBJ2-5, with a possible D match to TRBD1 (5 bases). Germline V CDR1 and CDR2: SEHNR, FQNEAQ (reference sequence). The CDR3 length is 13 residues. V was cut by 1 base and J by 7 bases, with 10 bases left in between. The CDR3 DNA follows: TGTGCCAGCAGCTTAGGGGTTGGGGCGACCCAGTACTTC. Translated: CASSLGVGATQYF.

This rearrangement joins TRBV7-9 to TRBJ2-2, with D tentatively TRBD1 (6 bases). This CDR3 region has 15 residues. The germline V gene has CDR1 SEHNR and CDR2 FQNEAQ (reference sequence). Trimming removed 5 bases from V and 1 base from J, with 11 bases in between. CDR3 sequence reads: CASSRRQENTGELFF. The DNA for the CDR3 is TGTGCCAGCAGCCGCCGACAGGAGAACACCGGGGAGCTGTTTTTT. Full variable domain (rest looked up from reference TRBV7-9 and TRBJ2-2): DTGVSQNPRHKITKRGQNVTFRCDPISEHNRLYWYRQTLGQGPEFLTYFQNEAQLEKSRLLSDRFSAERPKGSFSTLEIQRTEQGDSAMYLCASSRRQENTGELFFGEGSRLTVL.

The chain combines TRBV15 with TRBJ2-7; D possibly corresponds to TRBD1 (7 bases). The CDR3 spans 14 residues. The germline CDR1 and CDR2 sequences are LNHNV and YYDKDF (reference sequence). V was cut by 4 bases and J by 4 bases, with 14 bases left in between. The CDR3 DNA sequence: TGTGCCACCAGCATCAGGGGGGCGGTTTACGAGCAGTACTTC. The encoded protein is CATSIRGAVYEQYF.

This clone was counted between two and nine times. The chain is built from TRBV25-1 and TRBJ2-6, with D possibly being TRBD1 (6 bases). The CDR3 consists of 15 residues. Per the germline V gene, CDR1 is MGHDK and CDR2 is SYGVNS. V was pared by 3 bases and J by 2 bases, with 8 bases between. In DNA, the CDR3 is TGTGCCAGCAGTGATTACAGGGCTGGGGCCAACGTCCTGACTTTC. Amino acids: CASSDYRAGANVLTF.

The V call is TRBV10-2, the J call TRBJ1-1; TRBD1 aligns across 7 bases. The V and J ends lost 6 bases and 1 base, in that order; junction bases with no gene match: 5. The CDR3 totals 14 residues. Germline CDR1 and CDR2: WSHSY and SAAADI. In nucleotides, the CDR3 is TGCGCCAGCAGCAGACAGGGCGGGAACACTGAAGCTTTCTTT. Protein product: CASSRQGGNTEAFF.

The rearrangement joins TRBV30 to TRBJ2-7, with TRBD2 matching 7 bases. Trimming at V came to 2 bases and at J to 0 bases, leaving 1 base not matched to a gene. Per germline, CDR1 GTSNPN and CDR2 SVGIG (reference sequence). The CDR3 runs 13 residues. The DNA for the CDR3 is TGTGCCTGGAGTAGCGGGAACTCCTACGAGCAGTACTTC. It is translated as CAWSSGNSYEQYF.

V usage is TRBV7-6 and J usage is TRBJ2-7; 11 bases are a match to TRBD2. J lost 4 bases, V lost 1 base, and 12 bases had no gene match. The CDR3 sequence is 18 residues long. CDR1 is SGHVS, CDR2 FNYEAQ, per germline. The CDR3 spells CASSLGSGRAKGGYEQYF. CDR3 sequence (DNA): TGTGCCAGCAGCTTAGGTAGCGGGAGGGCCAAGGGAGGATACGAGCAGTACTTC.

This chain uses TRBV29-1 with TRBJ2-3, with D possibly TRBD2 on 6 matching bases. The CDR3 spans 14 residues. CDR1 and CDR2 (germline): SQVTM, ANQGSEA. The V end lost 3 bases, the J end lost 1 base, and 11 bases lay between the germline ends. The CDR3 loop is CSVDEAGGTDTQYF. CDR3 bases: TGCAGCGTTGACGAAGCGGGCGGCACAGATACGCAGTATTTT.

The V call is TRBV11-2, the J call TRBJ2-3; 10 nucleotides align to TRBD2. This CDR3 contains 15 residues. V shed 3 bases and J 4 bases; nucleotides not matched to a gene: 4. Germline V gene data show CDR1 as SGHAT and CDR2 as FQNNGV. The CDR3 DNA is TGTGCCAGCAGCTTCCTAGCGGGAGATTCAGATACGCAGTATTTT. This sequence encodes CASSFLAGDSDTQYF.

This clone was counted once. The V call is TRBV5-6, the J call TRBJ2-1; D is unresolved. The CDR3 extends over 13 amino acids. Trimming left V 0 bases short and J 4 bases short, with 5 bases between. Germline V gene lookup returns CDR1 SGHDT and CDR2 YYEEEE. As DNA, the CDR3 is TGTGCCAGCAGCTTGGCCATGTACAATGAGCAGTTCTTC. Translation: CASSLAMYNEQFF.

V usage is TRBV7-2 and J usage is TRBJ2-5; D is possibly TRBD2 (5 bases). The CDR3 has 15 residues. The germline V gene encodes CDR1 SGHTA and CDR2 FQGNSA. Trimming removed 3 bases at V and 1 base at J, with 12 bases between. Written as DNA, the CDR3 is TGTGCCAGCAGCTTCGGACTGGGCATCCAAGAGACCCAGTACTTC. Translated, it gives CASSFGLGIQETQYF. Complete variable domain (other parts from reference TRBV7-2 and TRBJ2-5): GAGVSQSPSNKVTEKGKDVELRCDPISGHTALYWYRQSLGQGLEFLIYFQGNSAPDKSGLPSDRFSAERTGGSVSTLTIQRTQQEDSAVYLCASSFGLGIQETQYFGPGTRLLVL.

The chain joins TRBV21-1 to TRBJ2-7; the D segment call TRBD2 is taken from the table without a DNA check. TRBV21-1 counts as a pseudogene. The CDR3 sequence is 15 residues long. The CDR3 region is CASSKRLAGSYEQYF. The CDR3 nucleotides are TGTGCCAGCAGCAAAAGGCTAGCGGGATCTTACGAGCAGTACTTC.

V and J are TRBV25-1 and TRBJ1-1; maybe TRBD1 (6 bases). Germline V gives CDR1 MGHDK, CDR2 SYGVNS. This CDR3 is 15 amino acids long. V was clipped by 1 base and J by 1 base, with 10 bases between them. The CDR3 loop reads CASSELGGPNTEAFF. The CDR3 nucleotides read TGTGCCAGCAGTGAATTGGGGGGGCCGAACACTGAAGCTTTCTTT.

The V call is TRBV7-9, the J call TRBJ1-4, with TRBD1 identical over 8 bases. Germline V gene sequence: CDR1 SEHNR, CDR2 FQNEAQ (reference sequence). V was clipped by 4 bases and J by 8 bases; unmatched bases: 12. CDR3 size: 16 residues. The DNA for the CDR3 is TGTGCCAGCAGCTCCTGGAGGGGGCAGGGGGCCGAAAAACTGTTTTTT. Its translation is CASSSWRGQGAEKLFF.